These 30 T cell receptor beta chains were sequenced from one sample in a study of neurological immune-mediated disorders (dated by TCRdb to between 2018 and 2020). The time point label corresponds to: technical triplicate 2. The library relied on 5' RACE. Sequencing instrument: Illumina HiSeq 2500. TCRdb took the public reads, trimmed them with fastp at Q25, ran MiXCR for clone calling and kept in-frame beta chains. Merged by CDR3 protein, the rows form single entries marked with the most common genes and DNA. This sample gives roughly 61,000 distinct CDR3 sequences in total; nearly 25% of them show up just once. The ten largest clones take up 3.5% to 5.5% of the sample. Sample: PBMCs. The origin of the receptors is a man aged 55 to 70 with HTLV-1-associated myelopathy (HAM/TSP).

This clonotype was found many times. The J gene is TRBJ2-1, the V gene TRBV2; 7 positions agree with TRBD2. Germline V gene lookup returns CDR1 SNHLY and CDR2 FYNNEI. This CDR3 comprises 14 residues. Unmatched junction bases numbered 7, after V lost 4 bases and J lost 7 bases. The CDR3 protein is CASSVGGRGNEQFF. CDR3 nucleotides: TGTGCCAGCAGTGTTGGCGGGAGAGGTAATGAGCAGTTCTTC.

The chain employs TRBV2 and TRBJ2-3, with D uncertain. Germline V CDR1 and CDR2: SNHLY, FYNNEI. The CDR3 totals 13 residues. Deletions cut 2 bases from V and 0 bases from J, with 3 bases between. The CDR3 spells CASSESSTDTQYF. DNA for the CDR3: TGTGCCAGCAGTGAATCTAGCACAGATACGCAGTATTTT.

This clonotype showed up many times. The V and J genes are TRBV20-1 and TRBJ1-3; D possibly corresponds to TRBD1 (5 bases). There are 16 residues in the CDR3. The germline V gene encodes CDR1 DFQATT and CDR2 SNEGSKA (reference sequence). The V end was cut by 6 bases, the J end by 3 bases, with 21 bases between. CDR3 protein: CSARDSLRGIGNTIYF. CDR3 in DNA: TGCAGTGCCCGGGACTCCCTCCGGGGGATTGGAAACACCATATATTTT.

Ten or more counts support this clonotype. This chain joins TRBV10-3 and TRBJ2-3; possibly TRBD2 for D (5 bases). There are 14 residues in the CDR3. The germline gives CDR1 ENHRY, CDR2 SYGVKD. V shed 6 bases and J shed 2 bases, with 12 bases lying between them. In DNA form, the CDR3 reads TGTGCCATCAGATCCATGGGAGCCACAGATACGCAGTATTTT. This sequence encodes CAIRSMGATDTQYF.

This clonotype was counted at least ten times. CDR3: CASSLGGAGNTIYF. Written as DNA, the CDR3 is TGTGCCAGCAGTTTAGGAGGGGCTGGAAACACCATATATTTT. The rearrangement joins TRBV12-3 or TRBV12-4 to TRBJ1-3; D perhaps matches TRBD1 (5 bases). Trimming stripped 1 base from V and 2 bases from J, with 6 bases between. The CDR3 loop spans 14 amino acids.

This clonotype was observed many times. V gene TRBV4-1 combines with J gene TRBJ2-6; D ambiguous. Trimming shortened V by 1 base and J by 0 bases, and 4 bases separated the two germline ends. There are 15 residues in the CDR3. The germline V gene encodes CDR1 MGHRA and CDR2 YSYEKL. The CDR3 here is CASSQGASGANVLTF. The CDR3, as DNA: TGCGCCAGCAGCCAAGGGGCCTCTGGGGCCAACGTCCTGACTTTC.

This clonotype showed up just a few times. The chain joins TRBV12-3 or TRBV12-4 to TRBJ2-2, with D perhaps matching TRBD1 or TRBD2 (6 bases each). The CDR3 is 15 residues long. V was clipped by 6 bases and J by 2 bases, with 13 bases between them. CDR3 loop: CASSPGGDNTGELFF. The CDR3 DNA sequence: TGTGCCAGCAGCCCCGGGGGCGATAACACCGGGGAGCTGTTTTTT.

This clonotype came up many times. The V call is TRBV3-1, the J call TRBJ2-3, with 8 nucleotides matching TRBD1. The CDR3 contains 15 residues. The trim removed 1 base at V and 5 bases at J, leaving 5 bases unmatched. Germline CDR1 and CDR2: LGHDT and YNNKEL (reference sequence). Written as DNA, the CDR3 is TGTGCCAGCAGCCAAGTTCAGGGGGCGATAGATACGCAGTATTTT. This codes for CASSQVQGAIDTQYF.

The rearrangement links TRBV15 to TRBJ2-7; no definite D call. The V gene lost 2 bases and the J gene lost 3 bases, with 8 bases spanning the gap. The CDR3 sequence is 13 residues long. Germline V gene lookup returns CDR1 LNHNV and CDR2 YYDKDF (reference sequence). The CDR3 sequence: CATSRHRNYEQYF. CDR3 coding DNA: TGTGCCACCAGCAGACATAGAAACTACGAGCAGTACTTC.

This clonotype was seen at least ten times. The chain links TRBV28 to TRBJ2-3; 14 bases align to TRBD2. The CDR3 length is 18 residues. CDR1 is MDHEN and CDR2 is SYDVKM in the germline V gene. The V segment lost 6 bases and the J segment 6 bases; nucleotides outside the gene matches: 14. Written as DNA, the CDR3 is TGTGCCAGCAGACCTCCCAGACTAGCGGGAGGGCCAGGGGATACGCAGTATTTT. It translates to CASRPPRLAGGPGDTQYF.

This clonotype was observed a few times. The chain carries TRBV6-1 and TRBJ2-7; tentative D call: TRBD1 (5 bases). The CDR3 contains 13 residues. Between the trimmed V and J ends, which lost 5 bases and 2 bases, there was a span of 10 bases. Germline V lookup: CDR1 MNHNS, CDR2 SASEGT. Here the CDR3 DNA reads TGTGCCAGCAGTACCCTACAGGCCTACGAGCAGTACTTC. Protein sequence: CASSTLQAYEQYF.

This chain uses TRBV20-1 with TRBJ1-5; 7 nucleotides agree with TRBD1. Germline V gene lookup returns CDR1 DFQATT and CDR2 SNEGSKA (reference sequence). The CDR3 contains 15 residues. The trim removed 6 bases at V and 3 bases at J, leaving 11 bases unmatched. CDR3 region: CSAGQGTAPNQPQHF. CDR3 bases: TGCAGTGCCGGGCAGGGGACAGCTCCCAATCAGCCCCAGCATTTT.

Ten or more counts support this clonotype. CDR3 loop: CSVEYDTPHQRETQYF. The CDR3 DNA reads TGCAGCGTTGAATACGACACCCCCCACCAAAGGGAGACCCAGTACTTC. The rearrangement uses TRBV29-1 and TRBJ2-5; D is undetermined. This CDR3 has 16 amino acids. V was cut by 2 bases and J by 5 bases, with 21 bases left in between. From germline, CDR1 is SQVTM and CDR2 ANQGSEA.

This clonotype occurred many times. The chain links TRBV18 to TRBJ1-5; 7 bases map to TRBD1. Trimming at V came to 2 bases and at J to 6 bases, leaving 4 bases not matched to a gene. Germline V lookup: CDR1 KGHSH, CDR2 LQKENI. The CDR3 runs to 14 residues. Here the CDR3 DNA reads TGTGCCAGCTCACCAGGACAGGAGCTTCAGCCCCAGCATTTT. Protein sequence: CASSPGQELQPQHF.

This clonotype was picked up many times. CDR3 amino acids: CASSERPNKAGGPTDTQYF. The CDR3 DNA sequence: TGCGCCAGCAGCGAACGACCTAATAAAGCGGGAGGGCCGACAGATACGCAGTATTTT. This rearrangement joins TRBV4-1 to TRBJ2-3; 10 nucleotides align to TRBD2. The CDR3 sequence is 19 residues long. Losses at the gene ends were 5 bases for V and 3 bases for J; bases not matched to a gene: 17. CDR1 MGHRA and CDR2 YSYEKL come from the germline V gene.

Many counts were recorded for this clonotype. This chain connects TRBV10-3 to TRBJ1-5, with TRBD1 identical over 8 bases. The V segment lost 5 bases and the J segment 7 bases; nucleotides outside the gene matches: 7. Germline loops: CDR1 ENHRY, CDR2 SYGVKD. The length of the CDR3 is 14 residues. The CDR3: CAISPDRGLQPQHF. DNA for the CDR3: TGTGCCATCAGTCCTGACAGGGGCCTCCAGCCCCAGCATTTT.

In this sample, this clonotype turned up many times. CDR3 nucleotide sequence: TGTGCCATCAGGGGACTAGCCGGCAATGAGCAGTTCTTC. It is translated as CAIRGLAGNEQFF. V usage is TRBV10-3 and J usage is TRBJ2-1; 9 bases line up with TRBD2. Per germline, CDR1 ENHRY and CDR2 SYGVKD. V lost 6 bases, J lost 6 bases, and 3 bases stayed unmatched. The CDR3 length is 13 residues.

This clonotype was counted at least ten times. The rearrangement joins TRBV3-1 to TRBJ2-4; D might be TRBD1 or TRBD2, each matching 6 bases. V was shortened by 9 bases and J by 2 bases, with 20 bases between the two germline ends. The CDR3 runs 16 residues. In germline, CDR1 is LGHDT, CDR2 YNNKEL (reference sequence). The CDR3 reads CARNPVQGRTKNIQYF. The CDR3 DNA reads TGTGCCAGGAACCCCGTTCAGGGGAGGACCAAAAACATTCAGTACTTC.

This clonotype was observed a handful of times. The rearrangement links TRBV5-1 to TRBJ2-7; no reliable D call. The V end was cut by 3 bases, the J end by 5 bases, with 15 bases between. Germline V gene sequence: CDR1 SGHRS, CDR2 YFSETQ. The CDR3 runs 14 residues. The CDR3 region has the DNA TGCGCCAGCAGCTGGACCCGTATGGCGGACGAGCAGTACTTC. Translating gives CASSWTRMADEQYF.

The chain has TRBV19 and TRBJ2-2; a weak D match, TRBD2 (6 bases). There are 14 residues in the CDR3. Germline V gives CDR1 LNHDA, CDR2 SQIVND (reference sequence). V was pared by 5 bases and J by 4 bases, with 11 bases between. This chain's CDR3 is CASSEEGTTGELFF. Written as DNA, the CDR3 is TGTGCCAGTAGTGAGGAGGGAACCACCGGGGAGCTGTTTTTT. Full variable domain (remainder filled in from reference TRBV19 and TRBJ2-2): DGGITQSPKYLFRKEGQNVTLSCEQNLNHDAMYWYRQDPGQGLRLIYYSQIVNDFQKGDIAEGYSVSREKKESFPLTVTSAQKNPTAFYLCASSEEGTTGELFFGEGSRLTVL.

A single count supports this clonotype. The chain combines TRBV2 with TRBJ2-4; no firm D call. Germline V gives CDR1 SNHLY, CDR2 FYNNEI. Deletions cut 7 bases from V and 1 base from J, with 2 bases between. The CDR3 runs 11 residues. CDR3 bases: TGTGCCAGCATGGCCAAAAACATTCAGTACTTC. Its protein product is CASMAKNIQYF.

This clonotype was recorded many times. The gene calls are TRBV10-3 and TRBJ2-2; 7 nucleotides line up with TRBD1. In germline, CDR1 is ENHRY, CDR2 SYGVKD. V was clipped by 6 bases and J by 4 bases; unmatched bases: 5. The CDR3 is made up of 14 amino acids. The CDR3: CAISPNRGTGELFF. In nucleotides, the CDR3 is TGTGCCATCAGCCCTAACAGGGGCACCGGGGAGCTGTTTTTT.

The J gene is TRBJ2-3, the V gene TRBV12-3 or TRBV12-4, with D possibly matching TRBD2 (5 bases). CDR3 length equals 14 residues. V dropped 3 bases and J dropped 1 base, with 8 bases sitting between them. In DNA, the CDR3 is TGTGCCAGCAGTTTCCGGGAAGGCACAGATACGCAGTATTTT. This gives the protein CASSFREGTDTQYF.

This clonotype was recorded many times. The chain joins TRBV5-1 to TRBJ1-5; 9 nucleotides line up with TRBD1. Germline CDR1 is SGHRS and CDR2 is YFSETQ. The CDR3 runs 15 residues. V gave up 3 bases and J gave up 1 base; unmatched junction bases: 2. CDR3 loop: CASSSGQGSNQPQHF. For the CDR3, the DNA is TGCGCCAGCAGCTCGGGACAGGGAAGCAATCAGCCCCAGCATTTT. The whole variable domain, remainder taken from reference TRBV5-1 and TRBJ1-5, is KAGVTQTPRYLIKTRGQQVTLSCSPISGHRSVSWYQQTPGQGLQFLFEYFSETQRNKGNFPGRFSGRQFSNSRSEMNVSTLELGDSALYLCASSSGQGSNQPQHFGDGTRLSIL.

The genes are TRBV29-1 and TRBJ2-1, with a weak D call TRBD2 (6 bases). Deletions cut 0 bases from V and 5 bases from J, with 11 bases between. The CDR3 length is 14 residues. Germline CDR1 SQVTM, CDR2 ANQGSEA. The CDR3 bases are TGCAGCGTTGAAGAGGAGGGAGCAAACAATGAGCAGTTCTTC. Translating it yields CSVEEEGANNEQFF.

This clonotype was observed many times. CDR3 in amino acids: CASSPITGTSVEQFF. CDR3 in DNA: TGTGCCAGCAGTCCAATAACCGGGACTAGCGTTGAGCAGTTCTTC. This chain uses TRBV12-3 or TRBV12-4 with TRBJ2-1; 10 bases are shared with TRBD2. V trimming: 5 bases; J trimming: 9 bases; junction bases outside the gene matches: 10. The CDR3 runs to 15 residues.

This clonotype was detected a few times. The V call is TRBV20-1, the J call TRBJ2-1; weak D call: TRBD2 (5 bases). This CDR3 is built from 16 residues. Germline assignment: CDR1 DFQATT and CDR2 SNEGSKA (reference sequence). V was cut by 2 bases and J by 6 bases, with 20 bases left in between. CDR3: CSARIAGGPRPNEQFF. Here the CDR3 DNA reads TGCAGTGCTAGAATTGCGGGCGGACCGCGCCCCAATGAGCAGTTCTTC.

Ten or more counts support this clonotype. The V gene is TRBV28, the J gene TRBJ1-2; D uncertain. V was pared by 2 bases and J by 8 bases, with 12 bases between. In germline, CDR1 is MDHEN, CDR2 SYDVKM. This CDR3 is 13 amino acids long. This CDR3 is CASSLNKVYGYTF. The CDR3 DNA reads TGTGCCAGCAGTTTAAATAAGGTTTACGGCTACACCTTC.

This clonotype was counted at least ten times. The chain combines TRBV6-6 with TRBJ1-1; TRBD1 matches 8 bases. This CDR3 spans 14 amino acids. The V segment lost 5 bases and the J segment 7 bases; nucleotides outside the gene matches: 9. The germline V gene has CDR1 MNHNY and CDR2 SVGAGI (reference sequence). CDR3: CASSQGQGVFEAFF. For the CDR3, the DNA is TGTGCCAGCAGTCAAGGACAGGGCGTCTTTGAAGCTTTCTTT.

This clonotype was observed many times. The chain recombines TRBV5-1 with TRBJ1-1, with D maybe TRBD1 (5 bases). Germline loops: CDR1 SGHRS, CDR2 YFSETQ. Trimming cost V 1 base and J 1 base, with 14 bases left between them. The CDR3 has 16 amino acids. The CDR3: CASSLRGTGANTEAFF. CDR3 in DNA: TGCGCCAGCAGCTTGAGAGGGACCGGGGCGAACACTGAAGCTTTCTTT.